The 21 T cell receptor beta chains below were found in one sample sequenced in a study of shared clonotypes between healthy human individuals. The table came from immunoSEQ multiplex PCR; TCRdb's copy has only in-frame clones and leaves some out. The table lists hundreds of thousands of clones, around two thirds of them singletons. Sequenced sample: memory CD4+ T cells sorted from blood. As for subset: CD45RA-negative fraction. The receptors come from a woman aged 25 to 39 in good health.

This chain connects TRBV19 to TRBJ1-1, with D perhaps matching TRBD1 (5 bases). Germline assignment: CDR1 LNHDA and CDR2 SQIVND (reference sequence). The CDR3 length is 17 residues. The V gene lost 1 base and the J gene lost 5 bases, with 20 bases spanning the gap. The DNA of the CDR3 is TGTGCCAGTAGTATAGGATCTAGTCAGGGCGCCGAGACTGAAGCTTTCTTT. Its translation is CASSIGSSQGAETEAFF.

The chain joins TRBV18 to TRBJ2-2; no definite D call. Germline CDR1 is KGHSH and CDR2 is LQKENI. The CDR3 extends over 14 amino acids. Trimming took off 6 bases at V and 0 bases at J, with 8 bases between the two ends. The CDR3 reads CASSRLANTGELFF. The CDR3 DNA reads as TGTGCCAGCTCCCGTCTAGCGAACACCGGGGAGCTGTTTTTT.

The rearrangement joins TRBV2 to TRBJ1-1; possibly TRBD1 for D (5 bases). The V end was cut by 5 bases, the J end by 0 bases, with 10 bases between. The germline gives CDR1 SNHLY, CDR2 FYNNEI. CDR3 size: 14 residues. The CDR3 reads CASSRQFMNTEAFF. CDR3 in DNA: TGTGCCAGCAGTCGACAGTTCATGAACACTGAAGCTTTCTTT.

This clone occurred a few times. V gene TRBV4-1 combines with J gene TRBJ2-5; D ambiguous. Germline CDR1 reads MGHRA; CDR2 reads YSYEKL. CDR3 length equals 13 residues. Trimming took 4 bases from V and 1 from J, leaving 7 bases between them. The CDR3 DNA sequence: TGCGCCAGCAGCCCACAGATCCAAGAGACCCAGTACTTC. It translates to CASSPQIQETQYF.

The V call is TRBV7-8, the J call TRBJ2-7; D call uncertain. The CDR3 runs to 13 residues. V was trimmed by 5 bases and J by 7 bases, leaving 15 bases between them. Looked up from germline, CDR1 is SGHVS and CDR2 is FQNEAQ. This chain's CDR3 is CASSPRTGAEQYF. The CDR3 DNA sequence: TGTGCCAGCAGCCCTAGGACCGGTGCGGAGCAGTACTTC.

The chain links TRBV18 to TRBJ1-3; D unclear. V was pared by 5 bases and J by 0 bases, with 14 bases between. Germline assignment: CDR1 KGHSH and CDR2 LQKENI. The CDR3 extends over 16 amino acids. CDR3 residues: CASSTRGSSSGNTIYF. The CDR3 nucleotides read TGTGCCAGCTCAACGCGTGGGAGCTCCTCTGGAAACACCATATATTTT.

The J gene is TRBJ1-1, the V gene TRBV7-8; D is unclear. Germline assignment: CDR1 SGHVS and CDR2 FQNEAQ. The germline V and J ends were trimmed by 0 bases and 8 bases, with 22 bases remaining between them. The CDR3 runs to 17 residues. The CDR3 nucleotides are TGTGCCAGCAGCTTAGCGTTGAGGTTAAAGAACACTGAGGAAGCTTTCTTT. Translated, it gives CASSLALRLKNTEEAFF. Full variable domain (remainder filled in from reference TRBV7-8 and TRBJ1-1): GAGVSQSPRYKVAKRGQDVALRCDPISGHVSLFWYQQALGQGPEFLTYFQNEAQLDKSGLPSDRFFAERPEGSVSTLKIQRTQQEDSAVYLCASSLALRLKNTEEAFFGQGTRLTVV.

CDR3 DNA sequence: TGTGCCAGTAGTATAACAGGGGCGGCTAATGAAAAACTGTTTTTT. Translated: CASSITGAANEKLFF. J is TRBJ1-4 and V is TRBV19; 7 positions match TRBD1. After removal of 2 bases from V and 3 bases from J, the junction contained 3 bases not matched to a gene. From germline, CDR1 is LNHDA and CDR2 SQIVND (reference sequence). The CDR3 contains 15 residues.

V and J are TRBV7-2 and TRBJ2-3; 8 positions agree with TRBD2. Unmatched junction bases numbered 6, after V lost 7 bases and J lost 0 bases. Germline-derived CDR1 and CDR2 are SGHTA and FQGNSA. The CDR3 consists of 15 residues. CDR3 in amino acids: CASIRGGFSTDTQYF. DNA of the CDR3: TGTGCCAGCATTCGGGGGGGTTTTAGCACAGATACGCAGTATTTT.

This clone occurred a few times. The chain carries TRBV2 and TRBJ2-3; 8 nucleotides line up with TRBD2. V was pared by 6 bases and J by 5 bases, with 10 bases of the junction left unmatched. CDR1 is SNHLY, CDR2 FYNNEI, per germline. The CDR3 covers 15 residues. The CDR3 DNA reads TGTGCCAGCAGACCCAGCGGGAGTGAGGTAGATACGCAGTATTTT. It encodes CASRPSGSEVDTQYF.

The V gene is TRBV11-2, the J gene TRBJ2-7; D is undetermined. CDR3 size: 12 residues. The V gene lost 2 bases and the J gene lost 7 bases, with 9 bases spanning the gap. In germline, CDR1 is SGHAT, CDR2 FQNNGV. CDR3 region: CASSLQLLEQYF. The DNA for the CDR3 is TGTGCCAGCAGCTTACAGTTGCTGGAGCAGTACTTC.

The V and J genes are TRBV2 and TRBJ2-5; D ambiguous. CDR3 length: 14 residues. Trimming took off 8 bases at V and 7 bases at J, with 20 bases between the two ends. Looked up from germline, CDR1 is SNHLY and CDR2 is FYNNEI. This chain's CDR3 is CASLLSDVFGTQYF. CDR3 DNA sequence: TGTGCCAGCCTCCTCTCGGACGTGTTTGGGACCCAGTACTTC.

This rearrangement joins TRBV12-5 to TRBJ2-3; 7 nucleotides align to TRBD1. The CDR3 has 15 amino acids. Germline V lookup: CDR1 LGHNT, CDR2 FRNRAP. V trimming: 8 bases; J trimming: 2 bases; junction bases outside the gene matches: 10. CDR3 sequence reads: CASSEGARLTDTQYF. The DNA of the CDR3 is TGTGCTAGTTCCGAGGGGGCTCGACTCACAGATACGCAGTATTTT.

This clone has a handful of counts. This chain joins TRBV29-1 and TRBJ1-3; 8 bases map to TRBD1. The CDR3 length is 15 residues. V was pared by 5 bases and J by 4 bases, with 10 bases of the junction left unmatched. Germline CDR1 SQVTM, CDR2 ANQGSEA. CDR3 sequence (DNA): TGCAGCGTTACTAAAGGACAGGGAGTGGGAAACACCATATATTTT. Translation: CSVTKGQGVGNTIYF. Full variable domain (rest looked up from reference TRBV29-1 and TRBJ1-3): SAVISQKPSRDICQRGTSLTIQCQVDSQVTMMFWYRQQPGQSLTLIATANQGSEATYESGFVIDKFPISRPNLTFSTLTVSNMSPEDSSIYLCSVTKGQGVGNTIYFGEGSWLTVV.

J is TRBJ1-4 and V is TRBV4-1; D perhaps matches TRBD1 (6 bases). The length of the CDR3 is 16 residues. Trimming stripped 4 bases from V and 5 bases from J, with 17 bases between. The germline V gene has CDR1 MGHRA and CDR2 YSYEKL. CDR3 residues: CASSLSGQGRNEKLFF. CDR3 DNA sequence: TGCGCCAGCAGCCTCTCCGGGCAGGGGAGGAATGAAAAACTGTTTTTT.

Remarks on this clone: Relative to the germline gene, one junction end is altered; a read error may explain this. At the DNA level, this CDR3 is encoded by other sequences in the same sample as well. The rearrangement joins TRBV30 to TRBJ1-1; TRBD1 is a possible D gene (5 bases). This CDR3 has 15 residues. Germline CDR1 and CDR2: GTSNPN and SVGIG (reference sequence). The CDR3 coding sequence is TGTGCCTGGAGTGTGCATCATCGGGGACGGAATCCGAGAAACTTT. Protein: CAWSVHHRGRNPRNF.

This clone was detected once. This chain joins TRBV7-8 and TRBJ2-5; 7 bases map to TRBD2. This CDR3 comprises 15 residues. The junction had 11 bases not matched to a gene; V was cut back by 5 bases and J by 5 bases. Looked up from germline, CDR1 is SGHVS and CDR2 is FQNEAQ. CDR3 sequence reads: CASSLGGLGEETQYF. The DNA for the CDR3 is TGTGCCAGCAGCCTAGGAGGACTAGGCGAGGAGACCCAGTACTTC.

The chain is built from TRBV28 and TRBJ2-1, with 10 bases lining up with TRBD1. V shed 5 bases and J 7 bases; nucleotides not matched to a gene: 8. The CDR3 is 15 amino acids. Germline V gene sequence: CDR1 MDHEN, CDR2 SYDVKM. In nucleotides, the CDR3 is TGTGCCAGCAGTCCGTCAAGACAGGGGGCGAATGAGCAGTTCTTC. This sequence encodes CASSPSRQGANEQFF.

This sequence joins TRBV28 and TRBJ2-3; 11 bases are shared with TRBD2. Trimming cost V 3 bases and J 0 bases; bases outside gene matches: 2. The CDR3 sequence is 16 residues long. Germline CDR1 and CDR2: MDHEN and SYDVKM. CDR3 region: CASSFRTSGSTDTQYF. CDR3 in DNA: TGTGCCAGCAGTTTTAGGACTAGCGGGAGCACAGATACGCAGTATTTT.

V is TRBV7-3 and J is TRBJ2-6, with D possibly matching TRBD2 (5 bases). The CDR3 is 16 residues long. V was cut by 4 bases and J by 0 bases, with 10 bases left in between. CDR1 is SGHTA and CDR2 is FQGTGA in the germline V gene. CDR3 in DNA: TGTGCCAGCAGCTCCAATGCGGGCTCTGGGGCCAACGTCCTGACTTTC. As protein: CASSSNAGSGANVLTF. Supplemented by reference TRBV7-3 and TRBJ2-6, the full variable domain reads GAGVSQTPSNKVTEKGKYVELRCDPISGHTALYWYRQSLGQGPEFLIYFQGTGAADDSGLPNDRFFAVRPEGSVSTLKIQRTERGDSAVYLCASSSNAGSGANVLTFGAGSRLTVL.

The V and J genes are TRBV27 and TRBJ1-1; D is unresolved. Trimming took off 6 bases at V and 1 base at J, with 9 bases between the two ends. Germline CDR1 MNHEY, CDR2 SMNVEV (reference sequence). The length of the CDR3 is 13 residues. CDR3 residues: CASRQRPNTEAFF. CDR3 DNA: TGTGCCAGCAGACAGAGACCGAACACTGAAGCTTTCTTT.